This record concerns one T cell receptor (beta chain) sequence. What it binds is not known. The data were taken from a study of Ad26.COV2.S vaccination and SARS-CoV-2 variants. Study results and caveats: Vaccine and placebo groups showed comparable non-spike TCR breadth.

Profiled with immunoSEQ multiplex PCR; TCRdb holds only in-frame clones, not every one. The table records 320,000 or so clones, roughly nine tenths of them present only once. Between the trimmed V and J ends, which lost 4 bases and 1 base, there was a span of 4 bases. This CDR3 has 12 residues. Germline CDR1 and CDR2: SGHDN and FVKESK. Specified treatment: 15 to 20 received Ad26.COV2.S at low or high dose, single or two shots; 5 received placebo; per-sample allocation not given. Each sample was drawn 63 days after the first injection (of vaccine or placebo). This TCR was recovered from a person between 18 and 65 years old who received the Ad26.COV2.S COVID-19 vaccine or a placebo. The V and J genes are TRBV14 and TRBJ2-5; no definite D call. The material was peripheral blood, obtained in a trial of Ad26.COV2.S vaccine versus placebo. In DNA form, the CDR3 reads TGTGCCAGCAGCCCTTCCCAAGAGACCCAGTACTTC. Translating it yields CASSPSQETQYF.